These 8 T cell receptor beta chains came from one sample sequenced in a study of blood T cell repertoires in COVID-19 (TCRdb year 2020). The library was generated by the immunoSEQ multiplex PCR assay. The clones in this table, taken by TCRdb from immuneACCESS, are in-frame only. Not every clone is retained; where verified, under half of the shortfall comes from an unresolved V gene, and the cause of the rest is unknown. The sample data list fewer than 130,000 clones, and around 76% of these were observed just once. In total, the top ten clones hold less than 4% of the sample. What was sequenced was peripheral blood. These receptors all stem from a woman older than 75 with acute or convalescent COVID-19.

This clone turned up a few times. The chain joins TRBV28 to TRBJ2-6; perhaps TRBD2 as D (7 bases). CDR3 length: 16 residues. Germline assignment: CDR1 MDHEN and CDR2 SYDVKM. The V end lost 5 bases, the J end lost 4 bases, and 15 bases lay between the germline ends. As DNA, the CDR3 is TGTGCCAGCAGTCCGGGGGGCGCCCCGGGGGCCAACGTCCTGACTTTC. The encoded protein is CASSPGGAPGANVLTF.

This chain joins TRBV4-1 and TRBJ1-4, with D unresolved. Trimming stripped 0 bases from V and 7 bases from J, with 9 bases between. The CDR3 has 14 amino acids. Germline CDR1 is MGHRA and CDR2 is YSYEKL. The CDR3 region is CASSQDQGGEKLFF. In DNA form, the CDR3 reads TGCGCCAGCAGCCAAGATCAAGGCGGTGAAAAACTGTTTTTT.

The rearrangement uses TRBV5-1 and TRBJ2-5; 7 nucleotides align to TRBD2. The germline CDR1 and CDR2 sequences are SGHRS and YFSETQ. The V gene end was trimmed by 4 bases and the J gene end by 3 bases; junction bases not matched to a gene: 9. This CDR3 contains 15 residues. The CDR3 DNA reads as TGCGCCAGCAGCCCCCTTATGGCGGGGGAAGAGACCCAGTACTTC. Translated, it gives CASSPLMAGEETQYF.

This clone was counted a few times. This chain links TRBV7-2 with TRBJ1-5, with unresolved D. The CDR3 is 13 amino acids. Trimming left V 4 bases short and J 3 bases short, with 7 bases between. The germline gives CDR1 SGHTA, CDR2 FQGNSA. The CDR3 spells CASSSLINQPQHF. Here the CDR3 DNA reads TGTGCCAGCAGCTCTTTAATCAATCAGCCCCAGCATTTT.

This chain connects TRBV7-2 to TRBJ2-1, with 9 bases matching TRBD2. Germline V gene sequence: CDR1 SGHTA, CDR2 FQGNSA. After removal of 0 bases from V and 8 bases from J, the junction contained 5 bases not matched to a gene. The CDR3 runs to 15 residues. This chain's CDR3 is CASSLASGSLYEQFF. In DNA form, the CDR3 reads TGTGCCAGCAGCTTAGCTAGCGGGAGTCTTTATGAGCAGTTCTTC.

The chain couples TRBV6-5 to TRBJ1-4, with 7 bases aligning to TRBD1. The length of the CDR3 is 14 residues. The J segment lost 4 bases and the V segment lost 2 bases, leaving 1 base of the junction unmatched. The germline gives CDR1 MNHEY, CDR2 SVGAGI. CDR3 sequence: CASSYRGLNEKLFF. As DNA, the CDR3 is TGTGCCAGCAGTTACAGGGGGCTTAATGAAAAACTGTTTTTT.

The chain employs TRBV29-1 and TRBJ1-5; the D is unclear. Trimming removed 6 bases from V and 0 bases from J, with 9 bases in between. Germline V gives CDR1 SQVTM, CDR2 ANQGSEA. The CDR3 is 13 amino acids. CDR3 protein: CSVAENSNQPQHF. DNA of the CDR3: TGCAGCGTCGCAGAAAATAGCAATCAGCCCCAGCATTTT.

The rearrangement links TRBV6-5 to TRBJ1-4; D is uncertain. Germline CDR1 MNHEY, CDR2 SVGAGI. Trimming stripped 5 bases from V and 6 bases from J, with 10 bases between. The length of the CDR3 is 13 residues. For the CDR3, the DNA is TGTGCCAGCAGTCGGCGGTTCTATGAAAAACTGTTTTTT. Translated, it gives CASSRRFYEKLFF.